The 13 T cell receptor beta chains below come from one sample, sequenced in a study of spatial heterogeneity in lung cancer. From the 5' RACE reads, TCRdb called clonotypes with MiXCR, one entry per CDR3 protein. This table has over 45,000 distinct CDR3 sequences, approximately 5% appearing once. Time point denoted: sample taken at primary tumor resection. Sequencing of whole RNA from tumor, nontumor lung or frozen PBMC involved no sorting. The sequences come from PBMCs, collected at surgery. The source of these receptors is a male donor with early-stage non-small cell lung cancer.

This clonotype was counted many times. The DNA for the CDR3 is TGTGCCAGCAGTCTAGCGGGAGGTTTCTACAATGAGCAGTTCTTC. It codes for CASSLAGGFYNEQFF. The J gene is TRBJ2-1, the V gene TRBV25-1, with 11 bases aligning to TRBD2. V lost 5 bases, J lost 3 bases, and 3 bases stayed unmatched. This CDR3 comprises 15 residues. Germline V lookup: CDR1 MGHDK, CDR2 SYGVNS.

There are many counts of this clonotype. The genes are TRBV25-1 and TRBJ2-7, with D possibly being TRBD2 (5 bases). Trimming pared 6 bases from V and 1 base from J, leaving 10 bases between. From germline, CDR1 is MGHDK and CDR2 SYGVNS. This CDR3 spans 13 amino acids. CDR3 nucleotide sequence: TGTGCCAGCAGCAAACTAGGGTCCTACGAGCAGTACTTC. Protein sequence: CASSKLGSYEQYF.

This clonotype was counted ten times or more. J is TRBJ1-4 and V is TRBV5-1; D not resolved. V was pared by 4 bases and J by 8 bases, with 12 bases between. The CDR3 is 13 amino acids. CDR1 is SGHRS and CDR2 is YFSETQ in the germline V gene. The CDR3 sequence is CASSPTGHEKLFF. The CDR3 DNA reads TGCGCCAGCAGCCCGACGGGTCACGAAAAACTGTTTTTT.

This clonotype was recorded many times. The gene calls are TRBV7-8 and TRBJ1-1; D gene ambiguous. The CDR3 length is 12 residues. V was trimmed by 0 bases and J by 7 bases, leaving 6 bases between them. The V gene's germline CDR1 is SGHVS and CDR2 FQNEAQ. This CDR3 reads CASSLAPFEAFF. DNA of the CDR3: TGTGCCAGCAGCTTAGCGCCCTTTGAAGCTTTCTTT.

This clonotype was recorded many times. The chain couples TRBV4-1 to TRBJ2-7; perhaps TRBD1 as D (6 bases). Trimming removed 4 bases from V and 2 bases from J, with 12 bases in between. In germline, CDR1 is MGHRA, CDR2 YSYEKL. The length of the CDR3 is 14 residues. The CDR3 reads CASSLGDTTYEQYF. Written as DNA, the CDR3 is TGCGCCAGCAGCCTTGGGGACACCACCTACGAGCAGTACTTC.

This clonotype has ten or more counts. This sequence joins TRBV7-8 and TRBJ2-7; D not certain. The CDR3 has 16 amino acids. Germline lookup yields CDR1 SGHVS and CDR2 FQNEAQ. Trimming stripped 3 bases from V and 2 bases from J, with 17 bases between. CDR3 in DNA: TGTGCCAGCAGCTTCCTCTCGGGTGATACCCCCTACGAGCAGTACTTC. Its protein is CASSFLSGDTPYEQYF.

In this sample, this clonotype turned up many times. The V and J genes are TRBV6-1 and TRBJ1-2, with TRBD1 matching over 8 bases. V lost 5 bases to trimming and J lost 5 bases; unmatched junction nucleotides: 13. Germline V lookup: CDR1 MNHNS, CDR2 SASEGT. The CDR3 is 16 residues long. The CDR3 DNA is TGTGCCAGCAGTCTCATGACAGGGGCCGAAATGTATGGCTACACCTTC. Amino acids: CASSLMTGAEMYGYTF.

This clonotype was seen at least ten times. This chain uses TRBV20-1 with TRBJ2-7; a weak D match, TRBD2 (6 bases). This CDR3 has 13 residues. Germline CDR1 DFQATT, CDR2 SNEGSKA (reference sequence). Between the trimmed V and J ends, which lost 5 bases and 0 bases, there was a span of 11 bases. The CDR3 reads CSAGAGLSYEQYF. The CDR3 coding sequence is TGCAGTGCTGGAGCGGGCCTCTCCTACGAGCAGTACTTC.

This clonotype has ten or more counts. The J gene is TRBJ1-6, the V gene TRBV7-2; possibly TRBD1 for D (6 bases). Looked up from germline, CDR1 is SGHTA and CDR2 is FQGNSA. V lost 5 bases to trimming and J lost 5 bases, with 13 bases between them. The CDR3 extends over 15 amino acids. CDR3 bases: TGTGCCAGCAGCCCCCAGGGGCTAAATAATTCACCCCTCCACTTT. Its translation is CASSPQGLNNSPLHF. The full variable domain, in which reference TRBV7-2 and TRBJ1-6 provide the parts outside the CDR3, is GAGVSQSPSNKVTEKGKDVELRCDPISGHTALYWYRQSLGQGLEFLIYFQGNSAPDKSGLPSDRFSAERTGGSVSTLTIQRTQQEDSAVYLCASSPQGLNNSPLHFGNGTRLTVT.

In this sample, this clonotype turned up many times. The genes are TRBV29-1 and TRBJ2-1; unclear D gene. Per the germline V gene, CDR1 is SQVTM and CDR2 is ANQGSEA. Trimming removed 7 bases from V and 7 bases from J, with 11 bases in between. This CDR3 has 11 amino acids. The CDR3 sequence: CSAMTGNEQFF. In DNA, the CDR3 is TGCAGCGCGATGACTGGGAATGAGCAGTTCTTC.

This clonotype was picked up many times. V usage is TRBV6-5 and J usage is TRBJ1-2; D unresolved. The CDR3 covers 14 residues. Germline assignment: CDR1 MNHEY and CDR2 SVGAGI. The ends were cut back, 0 bases at V and 0 bases at J, with 5 bases in the middle. CDR3 region: CASSYSAANYGYTF. DNA for the CDR3: TGTGCCAGCAGTTACTCCGCAGCTAACTATGGCTACACCTTC.

In its sample, this clonotype was seen many times. The rearrangement uses TRBV7-2 and TRBJ2-6, with TRBD1 matching over 8 bases. Germline V gene lookup returns CDR1 SGHTA and CDR2 FQGNSA. J gave up 2 bases and V 8 bases, and 5 bases lay outside the gene matches. This CDR3 region has 15 residues. The CDR3 is CASARTGTGANVLTF. CDR3 nucleotide sequence: TGTGCCAGCGCCCGGACAGGGACTGGGGCCAACGTCCTGACTTTC.

The table lists this clonotype with many counts. The chain uses TRBV27 and TRBJ2-1; perhaps TRBD2 as D (5 bases). Trimming removed 8 bases from V and 4 bases from J, with 9 bases in between. Germline V CDR1 and CDR2: MNHEY, SMNVEV (reference sequence). The CDR3 has 12 amino acids. CDR3 amino acids: CASRTEYNEQFF. The CDR3 DNA is TGTGCCAGCCGGACTGAGTACAATGAGCAGTTCTTC.